This TCR beta chain comes out of a study of tumor and adjacent non-tumor tissue in lung cancer. Germline V gene sequence: CDR1 SGHRS, CDR2 YFSETQ. The CDR3 extends over 15 amino acids. The germline V and J ends were trimmed by 4 bases and 1 base, with 12 bases remaining between them. TCRbeta libraries were built with three rounds of nested PCR, modified from ARM-PCR. TCRdb re-called the multiplex PCR reads with MiXCR, one entry per CDR3 protein. The sample records around 76,000 distinct CDR3 sequences, 76% being singletons. This sample's RNA came from whole unsorted tissue. This non-tumor lung sample came from over 3 cm beyond the tumor edge. Details on this clonotype: What it binds is unknown.

Overall study results and limits: Higher tumor TCR diversity was associated with shorter survival.

Sequencing input: distant non-tumor lung tissue. The sequence came from a man between 65 and 79 years old with non-small cell lung cancer. This chain connects TRBV5-1 to TRBJ2-1; tentatively, D is TRBD1 (6 bases). The CDR3 region is CASSPGHRSYNEQFF. As DNA, the CDR3 is TGCGCCAGCAGCCCGGGACACAGGTCCTACAATGAGCAGTTCTTC.